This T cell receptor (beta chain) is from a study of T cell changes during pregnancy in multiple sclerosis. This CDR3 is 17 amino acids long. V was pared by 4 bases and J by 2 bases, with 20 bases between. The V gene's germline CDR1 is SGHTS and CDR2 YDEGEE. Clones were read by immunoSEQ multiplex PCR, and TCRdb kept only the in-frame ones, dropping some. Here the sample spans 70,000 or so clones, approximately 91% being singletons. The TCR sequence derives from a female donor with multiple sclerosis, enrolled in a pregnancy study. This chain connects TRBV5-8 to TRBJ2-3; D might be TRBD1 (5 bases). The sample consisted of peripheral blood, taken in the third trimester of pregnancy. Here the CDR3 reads CASSPANWGLPTDTQYF. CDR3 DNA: TGTGCCAGCAGCCCCGCTAATTGGGGCCTCCCCACAGATACGCAGTATTTT.